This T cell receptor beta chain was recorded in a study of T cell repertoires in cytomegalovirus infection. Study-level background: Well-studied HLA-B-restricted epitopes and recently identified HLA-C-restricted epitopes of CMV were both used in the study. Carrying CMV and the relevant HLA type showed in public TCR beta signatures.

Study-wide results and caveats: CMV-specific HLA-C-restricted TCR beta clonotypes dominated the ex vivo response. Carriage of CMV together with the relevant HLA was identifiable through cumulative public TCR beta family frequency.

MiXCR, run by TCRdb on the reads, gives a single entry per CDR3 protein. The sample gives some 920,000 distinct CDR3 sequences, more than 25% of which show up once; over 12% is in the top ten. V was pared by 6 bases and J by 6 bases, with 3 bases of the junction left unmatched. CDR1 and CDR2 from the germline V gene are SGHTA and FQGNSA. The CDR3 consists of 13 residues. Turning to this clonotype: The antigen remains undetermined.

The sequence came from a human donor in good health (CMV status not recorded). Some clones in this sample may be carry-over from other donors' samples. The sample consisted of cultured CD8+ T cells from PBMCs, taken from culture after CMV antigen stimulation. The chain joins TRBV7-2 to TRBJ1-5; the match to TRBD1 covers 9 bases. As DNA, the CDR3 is TGTGCCAGCAGACAGGGGGCGAGTCAGCCCCAGCATTTT. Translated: CASRQGASQPQHF.